Sequencing of this T cell receptor beta chain was carried out in a study of technical replicates of blood from several donors. CDR1 and CDR2 from the germline V gene are SNHLY and FYNNEI. The CDR3 consists of 14 residues. The junction had 10 bases not matched to a gene; V was cut back by 6 bases and J by 8 bases. Measured with immunoSEQ multiplex PCR; TCRdb has only the in-frame clones, and not every one. The sample yields 65,000 to 95,000 clones, around 97% seen once. The sequenced sample was T cells isolated from PBMCs. J is TRBJ2-1 and V is TRBV2; 7 bases map to TRBD2. The TCR sequence derives from a human donor in good health. The CDR3 loop is CASSPRTSVDEQFF. In DNA form, the CDR3 reads TGTGCCAGCAGCCCCCGGACTAGTGTCGATGAGCAGTTCTTC.